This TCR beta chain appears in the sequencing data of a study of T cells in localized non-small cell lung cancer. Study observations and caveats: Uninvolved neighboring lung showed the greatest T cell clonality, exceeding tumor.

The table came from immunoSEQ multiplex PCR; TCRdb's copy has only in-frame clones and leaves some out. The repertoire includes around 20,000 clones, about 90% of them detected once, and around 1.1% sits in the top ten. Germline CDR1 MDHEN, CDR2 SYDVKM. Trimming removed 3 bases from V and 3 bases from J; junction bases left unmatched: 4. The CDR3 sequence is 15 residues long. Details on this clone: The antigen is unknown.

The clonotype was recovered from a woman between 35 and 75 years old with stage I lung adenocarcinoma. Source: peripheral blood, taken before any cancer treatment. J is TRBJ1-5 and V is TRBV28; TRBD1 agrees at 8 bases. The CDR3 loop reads CASSLAGGNNQPQHF. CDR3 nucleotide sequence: TGTGCCAGCAGTTTGGCAGGGGGCAACAATCAGCCCCAGCATTTT.